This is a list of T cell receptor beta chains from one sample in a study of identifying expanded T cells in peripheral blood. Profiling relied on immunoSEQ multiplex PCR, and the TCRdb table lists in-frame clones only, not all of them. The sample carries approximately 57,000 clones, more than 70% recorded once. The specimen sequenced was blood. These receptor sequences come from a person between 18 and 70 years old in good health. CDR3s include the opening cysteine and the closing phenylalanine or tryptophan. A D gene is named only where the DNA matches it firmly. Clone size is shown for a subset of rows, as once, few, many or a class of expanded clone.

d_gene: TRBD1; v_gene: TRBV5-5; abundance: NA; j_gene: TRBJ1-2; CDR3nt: TGTGCCAGCAGCTTGGAGGGGGCTACTAACTATGGCTACACCTTC; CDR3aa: CASSLEGATNYGYTF
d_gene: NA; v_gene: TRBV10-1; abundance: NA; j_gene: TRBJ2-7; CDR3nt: TGCGCCAGCAGTGATGGCCTGGAGGGATACGAGCAGTACTTC; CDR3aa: CASSDGLEGYEQYF
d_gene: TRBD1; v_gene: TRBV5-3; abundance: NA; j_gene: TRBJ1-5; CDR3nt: TGTGCCAGACCTGACAGGGCATCCAACACTAGTAATAGCAATCAGCCCCAGCATTTT; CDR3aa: CARPDRASNTSNSNQPQHF
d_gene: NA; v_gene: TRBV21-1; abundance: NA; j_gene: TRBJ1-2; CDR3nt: TGTGCCAGCAGCAAAACCCGTGGACAGGGAGGGTATGGCTACACCTTC; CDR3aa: CASSKTRGQGGYGYTF
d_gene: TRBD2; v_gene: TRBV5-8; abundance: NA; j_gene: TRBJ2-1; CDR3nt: TGTGCCAGCAGCTTTTACCGCGGGGGGGCTGACGGTGAGCAGTTCTTC; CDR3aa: CASSFYRGGADGEQFF
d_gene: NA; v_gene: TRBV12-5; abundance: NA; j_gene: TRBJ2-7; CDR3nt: TGTGCTAGTGGTTTGACTTACGAGCAGTACTTC; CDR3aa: CASGLTYEQYF
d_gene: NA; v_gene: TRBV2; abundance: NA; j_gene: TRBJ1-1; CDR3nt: TGTGCCAGCAGGGGAGGAGGGGTGGCTGAAGCTTTCTTT; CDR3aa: CASRGGGVAEAFF
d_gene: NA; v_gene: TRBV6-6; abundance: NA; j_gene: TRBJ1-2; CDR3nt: TGTGCCAGCAGCCTCTCTCAGAGGGGCGATGGCTACACCTTC; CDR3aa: CASSLSQRGDGYTF
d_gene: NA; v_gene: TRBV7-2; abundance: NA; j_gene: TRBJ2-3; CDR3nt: TGTGCCAGCAGCTTAGGCAGGGACACAGATACGCAGTATTTT; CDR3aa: CASSLGRDTDTQYF
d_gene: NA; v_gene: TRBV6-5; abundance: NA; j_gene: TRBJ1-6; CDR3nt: TGTGCCAGCAGTTACTCGTGGGTAAATTCACCCCTCCACTTT; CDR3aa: CASSYSWVNSPLHF
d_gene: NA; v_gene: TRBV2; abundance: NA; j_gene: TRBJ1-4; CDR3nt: TGTGCCAGCAGTGAAACAGGCGAGAATGAAAAACTGTTTTTT; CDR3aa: CASSETGENEKLFF
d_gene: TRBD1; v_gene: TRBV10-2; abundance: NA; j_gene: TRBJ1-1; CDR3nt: TGCGCCAGCAGTGAGTTAACAGGGGTCGGGATTGCTGAAGCTTTCTTT; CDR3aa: CASSELTGVGIAEAFF
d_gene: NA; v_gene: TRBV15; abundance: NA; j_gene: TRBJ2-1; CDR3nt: TGTGCCACCAGCAGTGATCCCTTGGGTAACAGGCAGTTCTTC; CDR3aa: CATSSDPLGNRQFF
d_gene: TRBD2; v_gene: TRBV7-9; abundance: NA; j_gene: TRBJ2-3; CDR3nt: TGTGCCAGCAGCTTAGGGACTAGCCGCTTCGATACGCAGTATTTT; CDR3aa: CASSLGTSRFDTQYF
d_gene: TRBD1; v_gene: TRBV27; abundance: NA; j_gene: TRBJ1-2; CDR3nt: TGTGCCAGCAGTTTTTCGGGGAGGACAGGGCACTATGGCTACACCTTC; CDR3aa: CASSFSGRTGHYGYTF
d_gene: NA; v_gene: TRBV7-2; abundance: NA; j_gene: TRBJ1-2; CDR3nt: TGTGCCAGCAGCTTAGAGACAGTCTATGGCTACACCTTC; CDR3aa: CASSLETVYGYTF
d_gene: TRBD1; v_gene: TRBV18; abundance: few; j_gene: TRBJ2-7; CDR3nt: TGTGCCAGCCAAATTGACAGGGACTCCTACGAGCAGTACTTC; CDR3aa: CASQIDRDSYEQYF
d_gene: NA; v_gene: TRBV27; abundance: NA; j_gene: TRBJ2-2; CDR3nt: TGTGCCAGCAGTATTAACACCGGGGAGCTGTTTTTT; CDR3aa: CASSINTGELFF
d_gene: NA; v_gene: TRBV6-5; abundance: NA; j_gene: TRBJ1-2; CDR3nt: TGTGCCAGCAGTTATGGACGGCCGGCCTATGGCTACACCTTC; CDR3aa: CASSYGRPAYGYTF
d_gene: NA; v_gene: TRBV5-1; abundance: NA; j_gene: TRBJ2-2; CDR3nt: TGCGCCACCGGCCGGGGGCTCGGGACCGGGGAGCTGTTTTTT; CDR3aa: CATGRGLGTGELFF
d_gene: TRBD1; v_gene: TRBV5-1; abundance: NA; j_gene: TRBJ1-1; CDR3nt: TGCGCCAGCAGCTTGGGCAGGGGGACTGAAGCTTTCTTT; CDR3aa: CASSLGRGTEAFF
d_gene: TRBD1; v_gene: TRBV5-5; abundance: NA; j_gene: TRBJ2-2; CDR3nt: TGTGCCAGCAGCCCCGGACAGGGACGGACCGGGGAGCTGTTTTTT; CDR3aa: CASSPGQGRTGELFF
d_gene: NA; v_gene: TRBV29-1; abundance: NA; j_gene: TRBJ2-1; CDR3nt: TGCAGCGTTCGGACTGTGGATGAGCAGTTCTTC; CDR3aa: CSVRTVDEQFF
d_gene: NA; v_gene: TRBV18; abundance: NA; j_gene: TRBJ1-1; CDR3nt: TGTGCCAGCTCGCTTACCGAACGGACTGACACTGAAGCTTTCTTT; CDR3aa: CASSLTERTDTEAFF
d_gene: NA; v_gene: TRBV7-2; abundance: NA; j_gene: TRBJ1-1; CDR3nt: TGTGCCAGCAGCTTGAACCCTCCTACCATGAACACTGAAGCTTTCTTT; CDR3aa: CASSLNPPTMNTEAFF
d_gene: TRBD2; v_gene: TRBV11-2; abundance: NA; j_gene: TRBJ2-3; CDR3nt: TGTGCCAGCAGCTTAGTTGGGACTAGATTCGGAACGCAGTATTTT; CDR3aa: CASSLVGTRFGTQYF
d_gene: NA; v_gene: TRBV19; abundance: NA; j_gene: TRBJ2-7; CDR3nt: TGTGCCAGTAGTATGGGACCGATTAACGAGCAGTACTTC; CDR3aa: CASSMGPINEQYF
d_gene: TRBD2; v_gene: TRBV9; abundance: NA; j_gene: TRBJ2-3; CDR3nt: TGTGCCAGCAGCGTAACTAGCGGGGGAGCAGATACGCAGTATTTT; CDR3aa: CASSVTSGGADTQYF
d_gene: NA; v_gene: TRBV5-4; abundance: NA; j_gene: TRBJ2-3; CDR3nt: TGTGCCAGCAGCCCTTTCCTAGGTACGCAGTATTTT; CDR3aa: CASSPFLGTQYF
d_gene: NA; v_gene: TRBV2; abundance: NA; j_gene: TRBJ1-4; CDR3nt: TGTGCCAGCACCCTACGGGAAGGCCGGGCTAATGAAAAACTGTTTTTT; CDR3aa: CASTLREGRANEKLFF
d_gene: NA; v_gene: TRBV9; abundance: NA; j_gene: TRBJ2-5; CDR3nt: TGTGCCAGCAGCGTAACAGGGTCGGGGGAGACCCAGTACTTC; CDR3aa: CASSVTGSGETQYF
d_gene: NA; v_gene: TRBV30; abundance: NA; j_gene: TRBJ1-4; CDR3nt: TGTGCCTGCGCGGGGCAGCGTCAAGGGGAGCGTCGTGAAAAACTGTTTTTT; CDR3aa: CACAGQRQGERREKLFF
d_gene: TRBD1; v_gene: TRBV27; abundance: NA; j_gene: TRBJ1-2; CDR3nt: TGTGCCAGCAGACCCGGCCGGGGGACAGGGGGCACGGATCTCCATGGCTACACCTTC; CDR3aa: CASRPGRGTGGTDLHGYTF
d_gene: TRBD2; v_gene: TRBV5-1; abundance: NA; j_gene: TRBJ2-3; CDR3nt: TGCGCCAGCAGCTCCCGACTAGCGGGGGCCTTTGGCACAGATACGCAGTATTTT; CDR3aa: CASSSRLAGAFGTDTQYF
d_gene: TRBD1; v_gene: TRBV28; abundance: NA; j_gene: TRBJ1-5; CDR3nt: TGTGCCAGCAGTTACGGGACAGGGGGCGGTGGCAATCAGCCCCAGCATTTT; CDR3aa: CASSYGTGGGGNQPQHF
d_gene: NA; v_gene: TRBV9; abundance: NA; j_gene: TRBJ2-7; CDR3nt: TGTGCCAGCAGCGTTTCCTCAGGGTCCTACGAGCAGTACTTC; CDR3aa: CASSVSSGSYEQYF
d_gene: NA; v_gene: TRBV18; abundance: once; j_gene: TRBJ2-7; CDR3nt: TGTGCCAGCTCACGGGCAAGCTCCTACGAGCAGTACTTC; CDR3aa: CASSRASSYEQYF